This T cell receptor (beta chain) comes out of a study of liver allograft versus peripheral blood T cells. Overall study context: Comparative analysis was performed on T cell receptor repertoires from transplanted livers and from recipients' peripheral blood.

Looked up from germline, CDR1 is KGHSH and CDR2 is LQKENI. J gave up 8 bases and V 6 bases, and 12 bases lay outside the gene matches. The CDR3 contains 15 residues. Findings of the study overall: Reportedly, the T cell receptor repertoires inside liver allografts were not the same as those in peripheral blood.

Details on this clonotype: Its cognate antigen is unknown.

TCRdb analysed the reads with MiXCR anew, one entry per CDR3 protein. The sample lists more than 10,000 distinct CDR3 sequences, 25% to 35% seen once, with 2% to 2.5% in the top ten. The chain is built from TRBV18 and TRBJ1-2; 10 nucleotides match TRBD1. The clonotype was recovered from a human patient who had a liver transplant. Some T cells may have originated in the graft donor. CDR3 DNA sequence: TGTGCCAGCTCGCCCTCAACGGGACAGGGGAAGGGCTACACCTTC. This codes for CASSPSTGQGKGYTF.